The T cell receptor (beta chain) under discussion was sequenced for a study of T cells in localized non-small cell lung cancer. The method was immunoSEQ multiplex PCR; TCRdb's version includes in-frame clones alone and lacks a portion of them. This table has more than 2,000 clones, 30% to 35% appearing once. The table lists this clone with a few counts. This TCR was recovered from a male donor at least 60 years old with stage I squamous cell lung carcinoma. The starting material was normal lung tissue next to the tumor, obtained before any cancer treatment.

CDR3 sequence: CASRGEHREGTQYF. The CDR3 nucleotides read TGTGCCAGCAGGGGGGAGCACCGGGAGGGTACGCAGTATTTT. V and J are TRBV6-8 and TRBJ2-3; TRBD2 agrees at 8 bases. The CDR3 has 14 residues. Germline V gene lookup returns CDR1 MNHGY and CDR2 SAAAGT. J was trimmed by 8 bases and V by 6 bases; bases with no gene match: 10.